Below, 5 T cell receptor beta chains from the same sample are listed, as sequenced in a study of T cells in tumors after PD-1 blockade. Sequenced by immunoSEQ multiplex PCR; TCRdb stores in-frame clones only, minus some. This repertoire shows 60,000 to 70,000 clones, around 72% found once; its top ten account for 4.7%. The sequenced sample was PBMCs, obtained after anti-PD-1 treatment. The source is a human donor with basal cell carcinoma.

The V and J genes are TRBV6-5 and TRBJ2-7; D is undetermined. In germline, CDR1 is MNHEY, CDR2 SVGAGI. The CDR3 sequence is 15 residues long. V was clipped by 5 bases and J by 0 bases, with 14 bases between them. Here the CDR3 reads CASSPLDGSSYEQYF. The CDR3 region has the DNA TGTGCCAGCAGTCCTTTAGATGGGTCCTCCTACGAGCAGTACTTC.

The chain has TRBV23-1 and TRBJ1-6; D not certain. TRBV23-1 is an ORF, and what it does is uncertain. V was cut by 6 bases and J by 0 bases, with 18 bases left in between. There are 18 residues in the CDR3. CDR3 nucleotides: TGCGCCAGCAGACATAAGTCTGTGGTAAGCTCCTATAATTCACCCCTCCACTTT. It encodes CASRHKSVVSSYNSPLHF.

This clone was detected only a few times. The chain recombines TRBV7-2 with TRBJ2-1; D perhaps matches TRBD2 (6 bases). Per the germline V gene, CDR1 is SGHTA and CDR2 is FQGNSA. The CDR3 covers 13 residues. Trimming pared 7 bases from V and 9 bases from J, leaving 16 bases between. In DNA, the CDR3 is TGTGCCAGCAAGGGTAGCGGCTTGAGTGAGCAGTTCTTC. Protein: CASKGSGLSEQFF.

The CDR3: CASGTDRGNSPLHF. The CDR3 DNA is TGTGCCAGCGGGACCGACAGGGGGAATTCACCCCTCCACTTT. The genes are TRBV6-5 and TRBJ1-6, with TRBD1 matching 9 bases. Germline V lookup: CDR1 MNHEY, CDR2 SVGAGI. CDR3 length: 14 residues. J lost 7 bases, V lost 8 bases, and 6 bases had no gene match.

This clone occurred a few times. The V and J genes are TRBV30 and TRBJ1-2; D may be TRBD1 (6 bases). This CDR3 is 13 amino acids long. V dropped 4 bases and J dropped 8 bases, with 17 bases sitting between them. Looked up from germline, CDR1 is GTSNPN and CDR2 is SVGIG (reference sequence). The CDR3 is CAWTGTGSWGYTF. The CDR3 DNA follows: TGTGCCTGGACTGGAACAGGGAGCTGGGGCTACACCTTC.